One and the same sample provided the 7 T cell receptor beta chains below, sequenced in a study of somatic mutations in cytotoxic T cells in rheumatoid arthritis. Assay used: immunoSEQ multiplex PCR; TCRdb lists only in-frame clones, some missing. Among about 10,000 clones, around 91% were seen once, and the ten largest hold about 1%. Sequences were obtained from CD4+ T cells sorted from blood. These receptors were collected from a woman under 30 with rheumatoid arthritis.

CDR3 residues: CASSRDSSFGEQYF. The CDR3 DNA is TGTGCCAGCTCCCGGGACAGTTCTTTTGGAGAGCAGTACTTC. The V gene is TRBV7-2, the J gene TRBJ2-7; 7 nucleotides agree with TRBD1. There are 14 residues in the CDR3. Looked up from germline, CDR1 is SGHTA and CDR2 is FQGNSA. J was trimmed by 7 bases and V by 8 bases; bases with no gene match: 14.

The rearrangement joins TRBV30 to TRBJ1-3, with D tentatively TRBD1 (5 bases). V dropped 8 bases and J dropped 0 bases, with 11 bases sitting between them. The CDR3 sequence is 13 residues long. Germline V gene lookup returns CDR1 GTSNPN and CDR2 SVGIG (reference sequence). The CDR3 is CALDRGSGNTIYF. The CDR3 DNA reads as TGTGCCCTTGATAGGGGCTCTGGAAACACCATATATTTT.

J is TRBJ2-7 and V is TRBV4-1; D possibly corresponds to TRBD2 (5 bases). The ends were cut back, 1 base at V and 9 bases at J, with 16 bases in the middle. This CDR3 has 14 amino acids. Germline V CDR1 and CDR2: MGHRA, YSYEKL. The CDR3 here is CASSQADSFRGQYF. The CDR3 DNA follows: TGCGCCAGCAGCCAAGCTGACTCCTTTCGGGGGCAGTACTTC.

The chain has TRBV9 and TRBJ1-2, with unresolved D. Between the trimmed V and J ends, which lost 4 bases and 3 bases, there was a span of 10 bases. The CDR3 loop spans 13 amino acids. The V gene's germline CDR1 is SGDLS and CDR2 YYNGEE. DNA of the CDR3: TGTGCCAGCAGCCTTGACATTGACTATGGCTACACCTTC. As protein: CASSLDIDYGYTF.

This chain links TRBV6-1 with TRBJ1-1; D uncertain. The CDR3 is made up of 14 amino acids. V was trimmed by 1 base and J by 1 base, leaving 7 bases between them. Germline CDR1 MNHNS, CDR2 SASEGT. The CDR3, as DNA: TGTGCCAGCAGTGAAGACCCGAGGAACACTGAAGCTTTCTTT. Translating gives CASSEDPRNTEAFF.

The chain couples TRBV29-1 to TRBJ1-1; 8 bases are shared with TRBD1. The V and J ends lost 8 bases and 0 bases, in that order; junction bases with no gene match: 11. The CDR3 is 15 amino acids. Per the germline V gene, CDR1 is SQVTM and CDR2 is ANQGSEA. CDR3 sequence reads: CSMIRGLIMNTEAFF. In DNA, the CDR3 is TGCAGCATGATCAGGGGGCTCATCATGAACACTGAAGCTTTCTTT.

The rearrangement links TRBV27 to TRBJ1-1; possibly TRBD1 for D (6 bases). Germline V gives CDR1 MNHEY, CDR2 SMNVEV (reference sequence). CDR3 size: 13 residues. Between the trimmed V and J ends, which lost 7 bases and 4 bases, there was a span of 13 bases. Here the CDR3 reads CASNHREGTEAFF. The CDR3 bases are TGTGCCAGCAACCACAGGGAGGGCACTGAAGCTTTCTTT.